The next 31 T cell receptor beta chains were all read from a single sample in a study of blood T cell repertoires in COVID-19. Repertoires were generated with immunoSEQ multiplex PCR, while TCRdb's copy carries only in-frame clones and drops some. The profile shows 200,000 to 250,000 clones, more than 75% of them singletons. The sample consisted of peripheral blood. The origin of the receptors is a man between 50 and 59 years old with COVID-19, enrolled during active disease.

V gene TRBV2 combines with J gene TRBJ1-5; D uncertain. CDR3 length equals 14 residues. Germline-derived CDR1 and CDR2 are SNHLY and FYNNEI. V lost 4 bases and J lost 7, with 14 bases in between. The DNA for the CDR3 is TGTGCCAGCAGTGCGGTCTCAAGCAGGCAGCCCCAGCATTTT. Residues: CASSAVSSRQPQHF. Supplemented by reference TRBV2 and TRBJ1-5, the full variable domain reads EPEVTQTPSHQVTQMGQEVILRCVPISNHLYFYWYRQILGQKVEFLVSFYNNEISEKSEIFDDQFSVERPDGSNFTLKIRSTKLEDSAMYFCASSAVSSRQPQHFGDGTRLSIL.

The chain employs TRBV9 and TRBJ2-3, with 7 nucleotides matching TRBD1. Germline lookup yields CDR1 SGDLS and CDR2 YYNGEE. V dropped 1 base and J dropped 4; count of bases not matched to a gene: 3. The CDR3 loop spans 14 amino acids. CDR3 bases: TGTGCCAGCAGCGTAAGGGGGCGAGCAGATACGCAGTATTTT. It yields the protein CASSVRGRADTQYF. Supplemented by reference TRBV9 and TRBJ2-3, the full variable domain reads DSGVTQTPKHLITATGQRVTLRCSPRSGDLSVYWYQQSLDQGLQFLIQYYNGEERAKGNILERFSAQQFPDLHSELNLSSLELGDSALYFCASSVRGRADTQYFGPGTRLTVL.

The V gene is TRBV19, the J gene TRBJ1-2, with D possibly TRBD1 on 5 matching bases. Germline CDR1 LNHDA, CDR2 SQIVND (reference sequence). V lost 4 bases and J 4 bases, leaving 13 bases between the germline ends. CDR3 length: 14 residues. CDR3 amino acids: CASSKRQLSYGYTF. The DNA of the CDR3 is TGTGCCAGTAGTAAACGACAGCTGTCCTATGGCTACACCTTC.

This sequence joins TRBV10-3 and TRBJ2-3, with D perhaps TRBD2 (5 bases). The V end was cut by 10 bases, the J end by 6 bases, with 17 bases between. CDR3 length: 13 residues. Germline V gives CDR1 ENHRY, CDR2 SYGVKD. CDR3 in DNA: TGTGCCACCGCTACGGGGATTACGGATACGCAGTATTTT. This sequence encodes CATATGITDTQYF.

This chain links TRBV9 with TRBJ2-6; 8 bases line up with TRBD1. The CDR3 extends over 17 amino acids. Trimming at V came to 2 bases and at J to 0 bases, leaving 4 bases not matched to a gene. Per germline, CDR1 SGDLS and CDR2 YYNGEE. In DNA, the CDR3 is TGTGCCAGCAGCGTCGACAGGGGTCCCTCTGGGGCCAACGTCCTGACTTTC. Protein product: CASSVDRGPSGANVLTF. The full variable domain, with the rest looked up from reference TRBV9 and TRBJ2-6, is DSGVTQTPKHLITATGQRVTLRCSPRSGDLSVYWYQQSLDQGLQFLIQYYNGEERAKGNILERFSAQQFPDLHSELNLSSLELGDSALYFCASSVDRGPSGANVLTFGAGSRLTVL.

The chain links TRBV5-4 to TRBJ2-3; 8 bases agree with TRBD2. Per germline, CDR1 SGHNT and CDR2 YYREEE (reference sequence). CDR3 length: 16 residues. V was clipped by 4 bases and J by 3 bases; unmatched bases: 10. CDR3 in amino acids: CASSGGSGMQTDTQYF. DNA of the CDR3: TGTGCCAGCAGCGGGGGTAGCGGGATGCAAACAGATACGCAGTATTTT. Based on the CDR3 plus reference TRBV5-4 and TRBJ2-3, the full variable domain is ETGVTQSPTHLIKTRGQQVTLRCSSQSGHNTVSWYQQALGQGPQFIFQYYREEENGRGNFPPRFSGLQFPNYSSELNVNALELDDSALYLCASSGGSGMQTDTQYFGPGTRLTVL.

V gene TRBV19 combines with J gene TRBJ1-6; D possibly corresponds to TRBD1 (6 bases). Germline-derived CDR1 and CDR2 are LNHDA and SQIVND (reference sequence). Deletions cut 6 bases from V and 6 bases from J, with 18 bases between. The CDR3 covers 16 residues. For the CDR3, the DNA is TGTGCCAGTAGACCCCCACGGGGGGGCCTTAATTCACCCCTCCACTTT. Its translation: CASRPPRGGLNSPLHF. Using reference TRBV19 and TRBJ1-6 for the parts outside the CDR3, the full variable domain is DGGITQSPKYLFRKEGQNVTLSCEQNLNHDAMYWYRQDPGQGLRLIYYSQIVNDFQKGDIAEGYSVSREKKESFPLTVTSAQKNPTAFYLCASRPPRGGLNSPLHFGNGTRLTVT.

This clone was recorded only once. This chain connects TRBV4-2 to TRBJ2-5; 11 nucleotides match TRBD2. The CDR3 contains 16 residues. V lost 3 bases to trimming and J lost 5 bases; unmatched junction nucleotides: 8. CDR1 is LGHNA, CDR2 YNFKEQ, per germline. The CDR3 sequence is CASSQGETSGMETQYF. CDR3 nucleotide sequence: TGTGCCAGCAGCCAGGGGGAGACTAGCGGGATGGAGACCCAGTACTTC.

The chain links TRBV5-1 to TRBJ2-1; 7 nucleotides match TRBD2. Germline V gene data show CDR1 as SGHRS and CDR2 as YFSETQ. The trim removed 0 bases at V and 4 bases at J, leaving 4 bases unmatched. This CDR3 region has 15 residues. CDR3 nucleotides: TGCGCCAGCAGCTTGGAAGCGGGACTATACAATGAGCAGTTCTTC. It encodes CASSLEAGLYNEQFF. The variable domain in full, completed from reference TRBV5-1 and TRBJ2-1, reads KAGVTQTPRYLIKTRGQQVTLSCSPISGHRSVSWYQQTPGQGLQFLFEYFSETQRNKGNFPGRFSGRQFSNSRSEMNVSTLELGDSALYLCASSLEAGLYNEQFFGPGTRLTVL.

The genes are TRBV7-2 and TRBJ1-2, with TRBD1 matching 7 bases. Germline V gene data show CDR1 as SGHTA and CDR2 as FQGNSA. J lost 2 bases, V lost 4 bases, and 4 bases had no gene match. This CDR3 region has 14 residues. The CDR3 is CASSSRTGNYGYTF. Here the CDR3 DNA reads TGTGCCAGCAGCTCCCGGACAGGAAACTATGGCTACACCTTC.

This chain uses TRBV4-3 with TRBJ2-1; the match to TRBD2 covers 7 bases. Germline V gives CDR1 LGHNA, CDR2 YSLEER. The CDR3 is 14 residues long. V trimming: 0 bases; J trimming: 9 bases; junction bases outside the gene matches: 5. The CDR3 spells CASSQEGRGSEQFF. In DNA form, the CDR3 reads TGCGCCAGCAGCCAAGAAGGTCGCGGGAGTGAGCAGTTCTTC.

This chain joins TRBV3-1 (or the pseudogene TRBV3-2) and TRBJ2-2; D is unresolved. V gave up 1 base and J gave up 6 bases, with 6 bases separating them. Germline CDR1 and CDR2: LGHDT and YNNKEL (reference sequence). This CDR3 is 13 amino acids long. CDR3 region: CASSQGHAGELFF. The CDR3 nucleotides read TGTGCCAGCAGCCAAGGTCATGCCGGGGAGCTGTTTTTT.

The chain carries TRBV19 and TRBJ2-1; perhaps TRBD2 as D (5 bases). Germline-derived CDR1 and CDR2 are LNHDA and SQIVND (reference sequence). The CDR3 covers 14 residues. V was cut by 4 bases and J by 3 bases, with 10 bases left in between. In DNA, the CDR3 is TGTGCCAGTAGTAAGGAGGCTCTCTACAATGAGCAGTTCTTC. It specifies CASSKEALYNEQFF. Drawing the rest from reference TRBV19 and TRBJ2-1, the complete variable domain is DGGITQSPKYLFRKEGQNVTLSCEQNLNHDAMYWYRQDPGQGLRLIYYSQIVNDFQKGDIAEGYSVSREKKESFPLTVTSAQKNPTAFYLCASSKEALYNEQFFGPGTRLTVL.

The J gene is TRBJ1-2, the V gene TRBV14, with D uncertain. Deletions cut 4 bases from V and 7 bases from J, with 13 bases between. This CDR3 is built from 13 residues. The V gene's germline CDR1 is SGHDN and CDR2 FVKESK. The CDR3 DNA is TGTGCCAGCAGCCCTCGCAGCGAGGGTGGCTACACCTTC. Amino acid sequence: CASSPRSEGGYTF.

V is TRBV18 and J is TRBJ1-3; 10 nucleotides line up with TRBD1. This CDR3 contains 14 residues. From germline, CDR1 is KGHSH and CDR2 LQKENI. V lost 3 bases and J lost 5; bases outside the gene matches: 1. CDR3 sequence (DNA): TGTGCCAGCTCACCGACAGGGGGCCGAAACACCATATATTTT. Its protein product is CASSPTGGRNTIYF.

This clone was seen just once. The V and J genes are TRBV30 and TRBJ2-1, with D unresolved. In germline, CDR1 is GTSNPN, CDR2 SVGIG (reference sequence). The V and J ends lost 2 bases and 8 bases respectively, with 7 bases between them. This CDR3 is built from 11 residues. The DNA of the CDR3 is TGTGCCTGGAGTACGGGTTATGAGCAGTTCTTC. It is translated as CAWSTGYEQFF.

The rearrangement joins TRBV18 to TRBJ1-5; a weak D match, TRBD1 (5 bases). V was trimmed by 3 bases and J by 7 bases, leaving 22 bases between them. Germline lookup yields CDR1 KGHSH and CDR2 LQKENI. The CDR3 contains 17 residues. The CDR3 here is CASSPGGGSRFRQPQHF. Here the CDR3 DNA reads TGTGCCAGCTCACCGGGGGGGGGATCGCGATTCCGGCAGCCCCAGCATTTT.

This clone was recorded only once. This rearrangement joins TRBV18 to TRBJ2-5; D call uncertain. From germline, CDR1 is KGHSH and CDR2 LQKENI. The V gene lost 3 bases and the J gene lost 5 bases, with 10 bases spanning the gap. This CDR3 has 13 residues. CDR3 protein: CASSPLELETQYF. CDR3 DNA sequence: TGTGCCAGCTCACCCCTTGAGTTGGAGACCCAGTACTTC.

The chain recombines TRBV3-1 (or the pseudogene TRBV3-2) with TRBJ2-7, with TRBD2 identical over 8 bases. CDR1 LGHDT and CDR2 YNNKEL come from the germline V gene (reference sequence). V trimming: 4 bases; J trimming: 7 bases; junction bases outside the gene matches: 3. CDR3 length: 12 amino acids. CDR3 amino acids: CASSPPGGEQYF. CDR3 in DNA: TGTGCCAGCAGCCCCCCGGGGGGGGAGCAGTACTTC.

This clone was seen only once. The chain uses TRBV28 and TRBJ2-7; D perhaps matches TRBD2 (6 bases). This CDR3 is built from 10 residues. Germline CDR1 is MDHEN and CDR2 is SYDVKM. Trimming stripped 9 bases from V and 6 bases from J, with 9 bases between. DNA for the CDR3: TGTGCCAGTGAGGGAGGCGAGCAGTACTTC. Its translation is CASEGGEQYF.

The rearrangement links TRBV7-3 to TRBJ2-1, with D perhaps matching TRBD2 (5 bases). V lost 2 bases to trimming and J lost 3 bases, with 5 bases between them. The CDR3 contains 13 residues. CDR1 SGHTA and CDR2 FQGTGA come from the germline V gene. The CDR3 spells CASSLDYYNEQFF. CDR3 sequence (DNA): TGTGCCAGCAGCTTAGACTACTACAATGAGCAGTTCTTC. Full variable domain (outside the CDR3, taken from reference TRBV7-3 and TRBJ2-1): GAGVSQTPSNKVTEKGKYVELRCDPISGHTALYWYRQSLGQGPEFLIYFQGTGAADDSGLPNDRFFAVRPEGSVSTLKIQRTERGDSAVYLCASSLDYYNEQFFGPGTRLTVL.

The chain is built from TRBV19 and TRBJ2-4; D is perhaps TRBD2 (5 bases). This CDR3 has 14 residues. V lost 5 bases and J 1 base, leaving 9 bases between the germline ends. Germline CDR1 is LNHDA and CDR2 is SQIVND (reference sequence). CDR3 loop: CASSPQRAKNIQYF. The CDR3 bases are TGTGCCAGTAGTCCCCAGCGGGCCAAAAACATTCAGTACTTC.

This rearrangement joins TRBV29-1 to TRBJ2-7, with TRBD2 as a possible D gene (6 bases). The CDR3 is made up of 14 amino acids. The germline V gene encodes CDR1 SQVTM and CDR2 ANQGSEA. Trimming removed 3 bases at V and 3 bases at J, with 15 bases between. Written as DNA, the CDR3 is TGCAGCGTTGAGGACCAGACTAGGGGCTACGAGCAGTACTTC. Translating it yields CSVEDQTRGYEQYF.

The J gene is TRBJ2-7, the V gene TRBV3-1 (or the pseudogene TRBV3-2), with 7 bases lining up with TRBD1. With 4 bases clipped from V and 2 bases from J, the junction kept 14 bases outside the gene matches. The CDR3 spans 17 residues. Looked up from germline, CDR1 is LGHDT and CDR2 is YNNKEL (reference sequence). The CDR3 nucleotides read TGTGCCAGCAGCCCAGATCCCGCCGGGACAGCTACCTACGAGCAGTACTTC. This translates into CASSPDPAGTATYEQYF.

DNA of the CDR3: TGTGCCACCAGCCCAGGGACTAGCGGGGGTTCAGAGACCCAGTACTTC. This encodes CATSPGTSGGSETQYF. This sequence joins TRBV15 and TRBJ2-5, with 14 bases fitting TRBD2. The CDR3 is 16 amino acids. The V segment lost 5 bases and the J segment 4 bases; nucleotides outside the gene matches: 6. Germline V gene lookup returns CDR1 LNHNV and CDR2 YYDKDF (reference sequence).

This clone turned up a few times. The chain joins TRBV18 to TRBJ2-7, with TRBD2 as a possible D gene (5 bases). Germline CDR1 and CDR2: KGHSH and LQKENI. Trimming left V 3 bases short and J 2 bases short, with 11 bases between. This CDR3 region has 14 residues. The CDR3 loop reads CASSPAPGAYEQYF. The DNA for the CDR3 is TGTGCCAGCTCACCGGCACCCGGGGCCTACGAGCAGTACTTC.

V usage is TRBV14 and J usage is TRBJ1-4, with D unclear. CDR1 and CDR2 (germline): SGHDN, FVKESK. There are 16 residues in the CDR3. The germline V and J ends were trimmed by 2 bases and 5 bases, with 15 bases remaining between them. The CDR3 DNA reads TGTGCCAGCAGCCAATACTCCGGGAGAGCGAATGAAAAACTGTTTTTT. Translating gives CASSQYSGRANEKLFF.

The gene calls are TRBV21-1 and TRBJ2-2; TRBD2 was called by the table and not checked on the DNA. TRBV21-1 is noted as a pseudogene. This CDR3 is 18 amino acids long. CDR3 DNA: TGTGCCAGCAGCAAAGGGCAGGCTTTGCGGGAGAGGACCGGGGAGCTGTTTTTT. It translates to CASSKGQALRERTGELFF.

The chain joins TRBV7-2 to TRBJ1-2; D is perhaps TRBD1 (6 bases). Trimming stripped 5 bases from V and 5 bases from J, with 12 bases between. This CDR3 is 13 amino acids long. CDR1 and CDR2 from the germline V gene are SGHTA and FQGNSA. The CDR3 region is CASSPGEGYGYTF. CDR3 nucleotide sequence: TGTGCCAGCAGCCCAGGGGAGGGATATGGCTACACCTTC.

The V gene is TRBV28, the J gene TRBJ1-4; 9 bases fit TRBD1. This CDR3 has 15 amino acids. From germline, CDR1 is MDHEN and CDR2 SYDVKM. With V trimmed by 6 bases and J by 6 bases, 8 bases remained unmatched. Here the CDR3 reads CASSPATGGDEKLFF. The DNA of the CDR3 is TGTGCCAGCAGCCCAGCCACAGGGGGCGATGAAAAACTGTTTTTT.

The V call is TRBV27, the J call TRBJ2-7; 7 bases agree with TRBD1. The junction had 7 bases not matched to a gene; V was cut back by 2 bases and J by 3 bases. CDR1 MNHEY and CDR2 SMNVEV come from the germline V gene (reference sequence). The CDR3 sequence is 15 residues long. CDR3 sequence reads: CASSLPGTVIYEQYF. The CDR3 DNA is TGTGCCAGCAGTTTACCCGGGACAGTCATCTACGAGCAGTACTTC.